These T cell receptor beta chains were read from a single sample in a study of OX40 agonist ivuxolimab in advanced cancers. Here immunoSEQ multiplex PCR was the method, and the copy in TCRdb shows in-frame clones only, minus some. The table includes roughly 40,000 clones, 80% to 95% detected once. The sample consisted of CD4+ or CD8+ T cells sorted from blood, taken in a trial of the OX40 agonist ivuxolimab. The receptors were sampled from an adult with an advanced solid tumor such as melanoma, head and neck, liver or kidney cancer. CDR3s include the opening cysteine and the closing phenylalanine or tryptophan. D genes are given only for firm matches.

j_gene,d_gene,v_gene,len,CDR3aa,CDR3nt
TRBJ2-5,.,TRBV7-9,17,CASSFPQGYRKSETQYF,TGTGCCAGCAGCTTCCCACAGGGTTATAGGAAATCCGAGACCCAGTACTTC
TRBJ2-1,.,TRBV7-9,14,CASSLANSYNEQFF,TGTGCCAGCAGCTTAGCAAACTCCTACAATGAGCAGTTCTTC
TRBJ2-5,TRBD2,TRBV13,14,CASSSPSGQETQYF,TGTGCCAGCAGCTCCCCTAGCGGACAAGAGACCCAGTACTTC
TRBJ2-1,.,TRBV19,13,CASSLGGTNEQFF,TGTGCCAGTAGTTTGGGCGGAACCAATGAGCAGTTCTTC
TRBJ2-1,.,TRBV4-1,15,CASSQAFGAYNEQFF,TGCGCCAGCAGCCAGGCCTTCGGCGCCTACAATGAGCAGTTCTTC
TRBJ2-7,.,TRBV2,15,CASGGVSTGVYEQYF,TGTGCCAGCGGGGGGGTCAGTACAGGGGTCTACGAGCAGTACTTC
TRBJ2-7,.,TRBV11-2,15,CASSFADSHWYEQYF,TGTGCCAGCAGCTTTGCGGACAGCCATTGGTACGAGCAGTACTTC
TRBJ2-6,.,TRBV11-2,17,CASSLGHLVPGANVLTF,TGTGCCAGCAGCTTAGGTCACCTGGTCCCTGGGGCCAACGTCCTGACTTTC
TRBJ2-5,.,TRBV11-2,14,CASSLVRGRETQYF,TGTGCCAGCAGCTTAGTGAGGGGACGAGAGACCCAGTACTTC
TRBJ2-7,.,TRBV9,14,CASSVEGMGGEQYF,TGTGCCAGCAGCGTAGAGGGGATGGGGGGTGAGCAGTACTTC